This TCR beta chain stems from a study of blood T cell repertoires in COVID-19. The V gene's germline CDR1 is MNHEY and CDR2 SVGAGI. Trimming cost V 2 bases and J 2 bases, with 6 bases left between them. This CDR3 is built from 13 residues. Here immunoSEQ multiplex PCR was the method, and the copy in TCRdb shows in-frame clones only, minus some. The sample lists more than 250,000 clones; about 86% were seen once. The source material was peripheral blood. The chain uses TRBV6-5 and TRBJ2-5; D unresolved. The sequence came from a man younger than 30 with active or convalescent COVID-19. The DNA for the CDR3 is TGTGCCAGCAGTTACAACAAACAAGAGACCCAGTACTTC. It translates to CASSYNKQETQYF.